These 10 T cell receptor beta chains were sequenced from one sample in a study of T cell repertoires in aging, cancer and after chemotherapy. Multiplex touch-down PCR with TRB-A/B primers amplified rearranged V-D-J TRB sequences. TCRdb ran MiXCR on the multiplex PCR reads and lists one entry per CDR3 protein. The table records around 3,000 distinct CDR3 sequences, about 30% of them present only once. The template was genomic DNA from peripheral blood, not RNA. Specimen: blood. The origin of the receptors is a human donor in good health.

This clonotype is categorized as medium-sized. The V and J genes are TRBV19 and TRBJ2-1; D not resolved. The CDR3 has 17 residues. CDR1 LNHDA and CDR2 SQIVND come from the germline V gene (reference sequence). V was shortened by 0 bases and J by 6 bases, with 18 bases between the two germline ends. As DNA, the CDR3 is TGTGCCAGTAGTATAGATCACCGGCGGATAGGCGGCAATGAGCAGTTCTTC. It yields the protein CASSIDHRRIGGNEQFF.

V gene TRBV7-6 combines with J gene TRBJ1-1, with D unresolved. CDR1 and CDR2 from the germline V gene are SGHVS and FNYEAQ. The ends were cut back, 5 bases at V and 6 bases at J, with 13 bases in the middle. This CDR3 contains 13 residues. CDR3 in DNA: TGTGCCAGCAGCCCCCGAAGTAGCGCTGAAGCTTTCTTT. Translated, it gives CASSPRSSAEAFF.

This clonotype ranks as medium-sized. This chain uses TRBV19 with TRBJ1-5; 7 positions agree with TRBD1. CDR3 length: 15 amino acids. Per the germline V gene, CDR1 is LNHDA and CDR2 is SQIVND (reference sequence). The V segment lost 3 bases and the J segment 5 bases; nucleotides outside the gene matches: 7. As DNA, the CDR3 is TGTGCCAGTAGTATCGGACAGGATCCTTATCAGCCCCAGCATTTT. It is translated as CASSIGQDPYQPQHF.

This clonotype has just a few counts. The rearrangement links TRBV20-1 to TRBJ2-5; 7 nucleotides align to TRBD2. CDR1 and CDR2 from the germline V gene are DFQATT and SNEGSKA (reference sequence). V lost 1 base and J lost 3; bases outside the gene matches: 2. The CDR3 totals 13 residues. The CDR3 loop reads CSARGLAEETQYF. The CDR3 nucleotides read TGCAGTGCTAGAGGGCTAGCGGAAGAGACCCAGTACTTC.

The rearrangement uses TRBV27 and TRBJ1-6; no definite D call. CDR3 size: 14 residues. The V end lost 5 bases, the J end lost 7 bases, and 12 bases lay between the germline ends. Germline CDR1 is MNHEY and CDR2 is SMNVEV (reference sequence). This chain's CDR3 is CASSGVGGNSPLHF. The CDR3 DNA sequence: TGTGCCAGCAGTGGGGTTGGCGGGAATTCACCCCTCCACTTT.

J is TRBJ2-1 and V is TRBV29-1; TRBD2 matches at 14 bases. J was trimmed by 1 base and V by 5 bases; bases with no gene match: 4. Germline CDR1 SQVTM, CDR2 ANQGSEA. The CDR3 runs to 16 residues. The CDR3 DNA reads as TGCAGCGTTCGGGGACTAGCGGGAGTGTCCTACAATGAGCAGTTCTTC. This translates into CSVRGLAGVSYNEQFF.

V usage is TRBV7-9 and J usage is TRBJ1-1; no reliable D call. The V gene lost 5 bases and the J gene lost 6 bases, with 13 bases spanning the gap. Germline V gives CDR1 SEHNR, CDR2 FQNEAQ (reference sequence). The CDR3 extends over 13 amino acids. DNA of the CDR3: TGTGCCAGCAGCCAGGTCGGGATATCTGAAGCTTTCTTT. The encoded protein is CASSQVGISEAFF.

Comment on this clonotype: No DNA is shown, since the ends of the CDR3 on it are uncertain; the CDR3 is the one TCRdb lists. This chain uses TRBV7-5 with TRBJ1-4. TRBV7-5 is termed a pseudogene. The CDR3 is 18 residues long, ends included. The CDR3: CISVSEAYRDSANEKLFF.

The chain joins TRBV6-4 to TRBJ2-3, with 9 bases that match TRBD2. This CDR3 spans 14 amino acids. V lost 5 bases, J lost 0 bases, and 0 bases stayed unmatched. Germline V CDR1 and CDR2: MRHNA, SNTAGT. Here the CDR3 DNA reads TGTGCCAGCAGTACTAGCGGGAGCACAGATACGCAGTATTTT. It translates to CASSTSGSTDTQYF.

This clonotype is labeled as medium-sized. The chain is built from TRBV12-3 or TRBV12-4 and TRBJ1-5; 9 positions match TRBD1. The CDR3 sequence is 15 residues long. V was pared by 4 bases and J by 2 bases, with 3 bases of the junction left unmatched. DNA for the CDR3: TGTGCCAGCAGTTCCCGGACAGGGGGCAATCAGCCCCAGCATTTT. This translates into CASSSRTGGNQPQHF.